Listed below are T cell receptor beta chains from one sample, sequenced in a study of control samples from healthy donors and cancer patients. Here immunoSEQ multiplex PCR was the method, and the copy in TCRdb shows in-frame clones only, minus some. The sample holds some 410,000 clones; roughly 90% are singletons and the top ten take 6% to 7%. The sequenced sample consisted of PBMCs. Receptors were obtained from a middle-aged man with head and neck cancer. Each CDR3 is given with its conserved first and last residue. A D gene is named only where the DNA matches it firmly. For some rows the clone size is stated as once, few or many, or as a class when expanded; others skip it.

abundance: -; j_gene: TRBJ1-1; v_gene: TRBV28; d_gene: -; CDR3nt: TGTGCCAGCAGTTTACTCCCAGTACCTGAAGCTTTCTTT; CDR3aa: CASSLLPVPEAFF
abundance: -; j_gene: TRBJ2-7; v_gene: TRBV4-1; d_gene: TRBD2; CDR3nt: TGCGCCAGCAGCCAAGACCCAGCGGGAGGCTACGAGCAGTACTTC; CDR3aa: CASSQDPAGGYEQYF
abundance: -; j_gene: TRBJ2-7; v_gene: TRBV7-2; d_gene: -; CDR3nt: TGTGCCAGCAGCCCCCATCAGGGGCCCTACGAGCAGTACTTC; CDR3aa: CASSPHQGPYEQYF
abundance: -; j_gene: TRBJ2-7; v_gene: TRBV30; d_gene: TRBD2; CDR3nt: TGTGCCTGGAGAGGGAGGGCCAACTACGAGCAGTACTTC; CDR3aa: CAWRGRANYEQYF
abundance: -; j_gene: TRBJ2-3; v_gene: TRBV27; d_gene: TRBD1; CDR3nt: TGTGCCAGCAGTTTCCTCCTTCCGGGACAGGGAGCAGATACGCAGTATTTT; CDR3aa: CASSFLLPGQGADTQYF
abundance: -; j_gene: TRBJ1-2; v_gene: TRBV6-5; d_gene: TRBD1; CDR3nt: TGTGCCAGCAGGAGGGACAGGGAAGCTAACTATGGCTACACCTTC; CDR3aa: CASRRDREANYGYTF
abundance: -; j_gene: TRBJ1-3; v_gene: TRBV6-5; d_gene: -; CDR3nt: TGTGCCAGCAGCCTGGGACTTTATAACGGGAACACCATATATTTT; CDR3aa: CASSLGLYNGNTIYF
abundance: -; j_gene: TRBJ1-1; v_gene: TRBV5-8; d_gene: -; CDR3nt: TGTGCCAGCTCCCTGGACATGAACACTGAAGCTTTCTTT; CDR3aa: CASSLDMNTEAFF
abundance: few; j_gene: TRBJ2-1; v_gene: TRBV7-2; d_gene: -; CDR3nt: TGTGCCAGCAGCTTAACCGGGCCCAATGAGCAGTTCTTC; CDR3aa: CASSLTGPNEQFF
abundance: once; j_gene: TRBJ2-4; v_gene: TRBV7-2; d_gene: TRBD2; CDR3nt: TGTGCCAGCAGCTTAGTCCCTGGTAGCGGGGGAAACATTCAGTACTTC; CDR3aa: CASSLVPGSGGNIQYF
abundance: once; j_gene: TRBJ2-1; v_gene: TRBV27; d_gene: -; CDR3nt: TGTGCCAGCAGTTCCCTCGTCGGGTACAATGAGCAGTTCTTC; CDR3aa: CASSSLVGYNEQFF
abundance: -; j_gene: TRBJ1-3; v_gene: TRBV7-2; d_gene: -; CDR3nt: TGTGCCAGCAGCTTATGGCCCCCGCTGACGACGGGAAACACCATATATTTT; CDR3aa: CASSLWPPLTTGNTIYF
abundance: once; j_gene: TRBJ2-3; v_gene: TRBV11-2; d_gene: TRBD2; CDR3nt: TGTGCCAGCAGCTCGACGACTAGCGGGAGCTGGCAGTATTTT; CDR3aa: CASSSTTSGSWQYF
abundance: -; j_gene: TRBJ1-1; v_gene: TRBV29-1; d_gene: TRBD1; CDR3nt: TGCAGCGTTGAAGAGCGGACAGGAGCTTTCTTT; CDR3aa: CSVEERTGAFF
abundance: -; j_gene: TRBJ2-7; v_gene: TRBV5-4; d_gene: TRBD2; CDR3nt: TGTGCCAGCAGCTGGAGGGCTAGCGGGAGTGGAGAGCAGTACTTC; CDR3aa: CASSWRASGSGEQYF
abundance: once; j_gene: TRBJ1-2; v_gene: TRBV27; d_gene: TRBD1; CDR3nt: TGTGCCAGCAGTTTTACAGGGGGCGCTAATGGCTACACCTTC; CDR3aa: CASSFTGGANGYTF
abundance: -; j_gene: TRBJ2-7; v_gene: TRBV10-3; d_gene: -; CDR3nt: TGTGCCATCAGTACAGGGAACGGAGAGCAGTACTTC; CDR3aa: CAISTGNGEQYF
abundance: -; j_gene: TRBJ2-6; v_gene: TRBV2; d_gene: -; CDR3nt: TGTGCCAGCAGTGGAGGGGCTGGGGCCAACGTCCTGACTTTC; CDR3aa: CASSGGAGANVLTF
abundance: -; j_gene: TRBJ1-2; v_gene: TRBV6-6; d_gene: TRBD1; CDR3nt: TGTGCCAGCAGCACCAGGGGGGCTACGATCTATGGCTACACCTTC; CDR3aa: CASSTRGATIYGYTF
abundance: -; j_gene: TRBJ2-3; v_gene: TRBV7-2; d_gene: -; CDR3nt: TGTGCCAGCAGCTTAGGGGTGGATACGCAGTATTTT; CDR3aa: CASSLGVDTQYF
abundance: few; j_gene: TRBJ1-6; v_gene: TRBV19; d_gene: -; CDR3nt: TGTGCCAGTCGGAGGCTGCGGAATTCACCCCTCCACTTT; CDR3aa: CASRRLRNSPLHF
abundance: -; j_gene: TRBJ2-1; v_gene: TRBV5-1; d_gene: TRBD2; CDR3nt: TGCGCCAGCAGCTTTTCAGGAGCGGGGGGCGGGAATGAGCAGTTCTTC; CDR3aa: CASSFSGAGGGNEQFF
abundance: few; j_gene: TRBJ2-6; v_gene: TRBV27; d_gene: -; CDR3nt: TGTGCCAGCAGTTTTGCCAAGATTAGCTCTGGGGCCAACGTCCTGACTTTC; CDR3aa: CASSFAKISSGANVLTF
abundance: once; j_gene: TRBJ1-2; v_gene: TRBV11-3; d_gene: -; CDR3nt: TGTGCCAGCAGCTTGGACCGCCTGGGCTATGGCTACACCTTC; CDR3aa: CASSLDRLGYGYTF
abundance: -; j_gene: TRBJ2-5; v_gene: TRBV2; d_gene: TRBD2; CDR3nt: TGTGCCAGCAGTGTCCGGCGGGGGGGCGCAGAGACCCAGTACTTC; CDR3aa: CASSVRRGGAETQYF
abundance: -; j_gene: TRBJ2-2; v_gene: TRBV28; d_gene: -; CDR3nt: TGTGCCAGCAGTTTAGGGACCGGGGAGCTGTTTTTT; CDR3aa: CASSLGTGELFF
abundance: -; j_gene: TRBJ2-3; v_gene: TRBV30; d_gene: TRBD2; CDR3nt: TGTGCGAGAAACGAGGGCGGGAGTACGACAGATACGCAGTATTTT; CDR3aa: CARNEGGSTTDTQYF
abundance: -; j_gene: TRBJ1-5; v_gene: TRBV28; d_gene: -; CDR3nt: TGTGCCAGCAGCCCAGGGGTCAACCCCAATCAGCCCCAGCATTTT; CDR3aa: CASSPGVNPNQPQHF